This T cell receptor beta chain was observed in a study of lymphopenia after photon versus proton radiotherapy. Study conclusions and caveats: Post-nadir TCR diversity decline inversely tracked overall survival among those who died.

As regards this clone: Its antigen is as yet unknown.

The assay was immunoSEQ multiplex PCR, and TCRdb's table has in-frame clones only and misses some. The repertoire holds roughly 30,000 clones, with roughly nine tenths as singletons. Sequencing was performed on peripheral blood, taken from a patient treated with photon-based radiotherapy. This clonotype was obtained from a woman aged 50 to 65 with pancreatic cancer.

The CDR3 loop reads CASITGTGSNYGYTF. The CDR3 coding sequence is TGTGCCAGCATCACAGGGACAGGGTCTAACTATGGCTACACCTTC. V gene TRBV27 combines with J gene TRBJ1-2; 9 positions match TRBD1. The germline V gene encodes CDR1 MNHEY and CDR2 SMNVEV (reference sequence). This CDR3 region has 15 residues. The junction had 6 bases not matched to a gene; V was cut back by 7 bases and J by 0 bases.